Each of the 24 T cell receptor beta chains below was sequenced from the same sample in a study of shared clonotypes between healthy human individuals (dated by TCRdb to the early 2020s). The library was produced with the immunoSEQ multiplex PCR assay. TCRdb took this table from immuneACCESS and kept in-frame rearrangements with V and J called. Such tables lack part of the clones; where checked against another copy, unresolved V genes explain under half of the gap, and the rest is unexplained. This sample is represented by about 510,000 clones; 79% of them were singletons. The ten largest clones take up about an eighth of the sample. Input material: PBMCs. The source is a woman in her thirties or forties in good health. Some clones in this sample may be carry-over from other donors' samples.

This chain's CDR3 is CASSLGSGTGNTIYF. The CDR3 coding sequence is TGTGCCAGCAGCTTGGGATCAGGGACTGGAAACACCATATATTTT. This sequence joins TRBV5-4 and TRBJ1-3, with a tentative D call TRBD1 (5 bases). Trimming cost V 0 bases and J 2 bases, with 9 bases left between them. The germline gives CDR1 SGHNT, CDR2 YYREEE (reference sequence). This CDR3 has 15 amino acids. The full variable domain, in which reference TRBV5-4 and TRBJ1-3 provide the parts outside the CDR3, is ETGVTQSPTHLIKTRGQQVTLRCSSQSGHNTVSWYQQALGQGPQFIFQYYREEENGRGNFPPRFSGLQFPNYSSELNVNALELDDSALYLCASSLGSGTGNTIYFGEGSWLTVV.

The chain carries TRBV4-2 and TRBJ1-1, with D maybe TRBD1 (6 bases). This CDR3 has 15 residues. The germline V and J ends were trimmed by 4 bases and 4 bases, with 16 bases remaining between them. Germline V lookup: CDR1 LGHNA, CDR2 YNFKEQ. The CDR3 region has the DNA TGTGCCAGCAGCCCCAAGTGGGAGGGGGGCACTGAAGCTTTCTTT. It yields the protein CASSPKWEGGTEAFF.

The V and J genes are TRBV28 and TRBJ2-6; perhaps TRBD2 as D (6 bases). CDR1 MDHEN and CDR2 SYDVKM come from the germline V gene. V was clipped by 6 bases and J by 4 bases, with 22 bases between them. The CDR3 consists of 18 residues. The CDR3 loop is CASSPGGHPLQGANVLTF. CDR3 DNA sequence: TGTGCCAGCAGCCCCGGGGGTCACCCCCTGCAGGGGGCCAACGTCCTGACTTTC.

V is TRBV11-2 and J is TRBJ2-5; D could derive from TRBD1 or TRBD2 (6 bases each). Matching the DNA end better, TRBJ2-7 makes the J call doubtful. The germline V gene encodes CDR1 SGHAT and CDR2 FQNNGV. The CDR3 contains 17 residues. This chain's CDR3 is CASSTSRGRKSSYEQYF. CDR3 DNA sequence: TGTGCCAGCAGCACCAGCCGGGGGCGGAAAAGCTCCTACGAGCAGTACTTC.

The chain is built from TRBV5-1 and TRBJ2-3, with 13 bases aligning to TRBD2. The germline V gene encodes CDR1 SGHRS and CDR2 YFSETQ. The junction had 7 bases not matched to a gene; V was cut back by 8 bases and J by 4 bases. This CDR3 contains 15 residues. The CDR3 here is CASALGLAGPDTQYF. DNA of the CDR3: TGCGCCAGTGCCTTGGGACTAGCGGGACCAGATACGCAGTATTTT.

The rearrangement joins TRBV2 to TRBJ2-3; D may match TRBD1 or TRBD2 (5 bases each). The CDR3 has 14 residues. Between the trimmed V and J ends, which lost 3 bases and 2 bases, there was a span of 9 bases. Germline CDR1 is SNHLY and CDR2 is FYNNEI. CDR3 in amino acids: CASSDGAYTDTQYF. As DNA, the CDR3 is TGTGCCAGCAGTGACGGGGCGTACACAGATACGCAGTATTTT.

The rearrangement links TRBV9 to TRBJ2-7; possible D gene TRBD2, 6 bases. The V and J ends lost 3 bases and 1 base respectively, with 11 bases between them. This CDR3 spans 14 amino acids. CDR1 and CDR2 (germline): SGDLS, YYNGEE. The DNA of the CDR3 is TGTGCCAGCAGCGCTACGGCGGGGTCCTACGAGCAGTACTTC. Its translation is CASSATAGSYEQYF.

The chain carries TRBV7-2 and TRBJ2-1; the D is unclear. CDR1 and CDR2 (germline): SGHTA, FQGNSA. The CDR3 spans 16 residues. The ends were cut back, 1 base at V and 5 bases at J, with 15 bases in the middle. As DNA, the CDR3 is TGTGCCAGCAGCTTAGTGAGTACGTTGGGGAACAATGAGCAGTTCTTC. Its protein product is CASSLVSTLGNNEQFF.

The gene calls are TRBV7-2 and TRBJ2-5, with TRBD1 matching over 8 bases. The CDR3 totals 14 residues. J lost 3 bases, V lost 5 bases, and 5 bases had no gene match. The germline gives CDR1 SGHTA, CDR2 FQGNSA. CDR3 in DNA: TGTGCCAGCAGCGCCGACAGGGGAAAAGAGACCCAGTACTTC. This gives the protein CASSADRGKETQYF.

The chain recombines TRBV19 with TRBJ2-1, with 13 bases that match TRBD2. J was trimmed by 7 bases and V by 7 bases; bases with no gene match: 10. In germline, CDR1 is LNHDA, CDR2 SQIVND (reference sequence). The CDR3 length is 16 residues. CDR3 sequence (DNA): TGTGCCAGTATGAACAGACTAGCGGGAGGATTGAATGAGCAGTTCTTC. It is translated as CASMNRLAGGLNEQFF.

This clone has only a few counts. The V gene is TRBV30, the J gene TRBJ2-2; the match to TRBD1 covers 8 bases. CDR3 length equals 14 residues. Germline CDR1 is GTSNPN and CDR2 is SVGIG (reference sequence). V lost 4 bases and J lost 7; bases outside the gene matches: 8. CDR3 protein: CAWNMDRAGGELFF. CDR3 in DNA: TGTGCCTGGAATATGGACAGGGCGGGCGGGGAGCTGTTTTTT.

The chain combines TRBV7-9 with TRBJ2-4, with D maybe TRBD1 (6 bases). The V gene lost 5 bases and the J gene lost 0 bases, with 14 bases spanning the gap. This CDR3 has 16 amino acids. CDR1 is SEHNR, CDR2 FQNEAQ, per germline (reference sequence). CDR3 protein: CASSDRTALAKNIQYF. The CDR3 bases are TGTGCCAGCAGCGACCGGACAGCTTTAGCCAAAAACATTCAGTACTTC. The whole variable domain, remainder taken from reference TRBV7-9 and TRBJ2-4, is DTGVSQNPRHKITKRGQNVTFRCDPISEHNRLYWYRQTLGQGPEFLTYFQNEAQLEKSRLLSDRFSAERPKGSFSTLEIQRTEQGDSAMYLCASSDRTALAKNIQYFGAGTRLSVL.

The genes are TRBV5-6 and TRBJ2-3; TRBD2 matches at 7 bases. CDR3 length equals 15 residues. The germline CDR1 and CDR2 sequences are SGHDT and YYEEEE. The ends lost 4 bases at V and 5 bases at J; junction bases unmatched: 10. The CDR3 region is CASSPRAGERDTQYF. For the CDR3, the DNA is TGTGCCAGCAGCCCGAGGGCGGGAGAGAGAGATACGCAGTATTTT. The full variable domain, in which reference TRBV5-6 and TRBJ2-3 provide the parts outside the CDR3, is DAGVTQSPTHLIKTRGQQVTLRCSPKSGHDTVSWYQQALGQGPQFIFQYYEEEERQRGNFPDRFSGHQFPNYSSELNVNALLLGDSALYLCASSPRAGERDTQYFGPGTRLTVL.

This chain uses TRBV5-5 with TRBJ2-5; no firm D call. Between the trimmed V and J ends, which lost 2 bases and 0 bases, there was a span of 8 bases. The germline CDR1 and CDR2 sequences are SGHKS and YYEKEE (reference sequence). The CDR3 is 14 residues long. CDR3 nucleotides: TGTGCCAGCAGCTTTCAGACGTACCAAGAGACCCAGTACTTC. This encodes CASSFQTYQETQYF. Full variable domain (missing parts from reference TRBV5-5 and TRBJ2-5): DAGVTQSPTHLIKTRGQQVTLRCSPISGHKSVSWYQQVLGQGPQFIFQYYEKEERGRGNFPDRFSARQFPNYSSELNVNALLLGDSALYLCASSFQTYQETQYFGPGTRLLVL.

This chain's CDR3 is CASSVGLAGGIQETQYF. CDR3 nucleotides: TGTGCCAGCAGCGTCGGACTAGCGGGGGGGATCCAAGAGACCCAGTACTTC. J is TRBJ2-5 and V is TRBV9, with 15 bases identical to TRBD2. The ends lost 2 bases at V and 1 base at J; junction bases unmatched: 3. The CDR3 runs to 17 residues. Germline loops: CDR1 SGDLS, CDR2 YYNGEE.

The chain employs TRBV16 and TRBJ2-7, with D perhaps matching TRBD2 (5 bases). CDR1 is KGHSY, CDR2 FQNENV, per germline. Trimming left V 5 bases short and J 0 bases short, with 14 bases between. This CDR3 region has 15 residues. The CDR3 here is CASSNRLGSSYEQYF. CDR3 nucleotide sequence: TGTGCCAGCAGCAACCGACTGGGGAGCTCCTACGAGCAGTACTTC.

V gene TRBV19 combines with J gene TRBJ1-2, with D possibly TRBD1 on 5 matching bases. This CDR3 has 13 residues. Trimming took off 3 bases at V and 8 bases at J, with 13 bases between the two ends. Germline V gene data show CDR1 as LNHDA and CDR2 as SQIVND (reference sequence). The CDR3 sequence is CASSIQGEGGYTF. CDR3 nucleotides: TGTGCCAGTAGTATCCAGGGAGAGGGCGGCTACACCTTC.

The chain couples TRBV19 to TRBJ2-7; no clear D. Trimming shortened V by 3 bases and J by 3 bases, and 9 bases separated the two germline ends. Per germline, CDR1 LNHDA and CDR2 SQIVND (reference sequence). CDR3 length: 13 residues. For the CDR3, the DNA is TGTGCCAGTAGTATCCAGGCCAACTACGAGCAGTACTTC. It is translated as CASSIQANYEQYF.

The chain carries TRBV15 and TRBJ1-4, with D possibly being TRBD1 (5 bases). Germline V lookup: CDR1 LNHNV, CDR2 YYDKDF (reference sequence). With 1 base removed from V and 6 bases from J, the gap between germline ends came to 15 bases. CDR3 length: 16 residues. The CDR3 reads CATSRGFERGDEKLFF. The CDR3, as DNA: TGTGCCACCAGCAGAGGGTTCGAGAGGGGAGATGAAAAACTGTTTTTT.

The CDR3 sequence is CASSEETYSNQPQHF. The CDR3, as DNA: TGTGCCAGCAGTGAAGAAACTTATAGCAATCAGCCCCAGCATTTT. The chain links TRBV2 to TRBJ1-5; D not resolved. The CDR3 has 15 amino acids. The germline V gene has CDR1 SNHLY and CDR2 FYNNEI. Trimming took 1 base from V and 0 from J, leaving 7 bases between them. Supplemented by reference TRBV2 and TRBJ1-5, the full variable domain reads EPEVTQTPSHQVTQMGQEVILRCVPISNHLYFYWYRQILGQKVEFLVSFYNNEISEKSEIFDDQFSVERPDGSNFTLKIRSTKLEDSAMYFCASSEETYSNQPQHFGDGTRLSIL.

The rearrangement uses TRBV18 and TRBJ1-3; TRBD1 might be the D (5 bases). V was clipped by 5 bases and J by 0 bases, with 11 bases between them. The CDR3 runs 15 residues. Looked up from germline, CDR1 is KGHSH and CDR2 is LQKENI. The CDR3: CASSGRQNSGNTIYF. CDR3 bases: TGTGCCAGCTCAGGACGACAGAACTCTGGAAACACCATATATTTT.

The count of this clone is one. The CDR3 region has the DNA TGCAGCGTTGAAGACGTCCGGGGACTAGCGGGAGACGAGCAGTACTTC. Protein product: CSVEDVRGLAGDEQYF. The genes are TRBV29-1 and TRBJ2-7; 14 bases line up with TRBD2. The germline V gene encodes CDR1 SQVTM and CDR2 ANQGSEA. The trim removed 0 bases at V and 5 bases at J, leaving 6 bases unmatched. The CDR3 is 16 amino acids.

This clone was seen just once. The CDR3: CASNWGRNTGELFF. The CDR3 DNA reads as TGTGCCAGTAATTGGGGGCGCAACACCGGGGAGCTGTTTTTT. The V gene is TRBV19, the J gene TRBJ2-2, with D possibly matching TRBD1 (6 bases). V was shortened by 7 bases and J by 2 bases, with 11 bases between the two germline ends. CDR1 and CDR2 from the germline V gene are LNHDA and SQIVND (reference sequence). The length of the CDR3 is 14 residues.

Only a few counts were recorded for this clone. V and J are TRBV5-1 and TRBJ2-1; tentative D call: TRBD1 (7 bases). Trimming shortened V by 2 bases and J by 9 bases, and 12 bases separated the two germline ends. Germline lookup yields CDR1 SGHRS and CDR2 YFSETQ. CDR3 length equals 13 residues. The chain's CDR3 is CASSFLRDSEQFF. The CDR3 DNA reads TGCGCCAGCAGCTTTTTGCGGGACAGTGAGCAGTTCTTC.